This entry is about one T cell receptor (beta chain). The sample originates from a study of T-cell memory formation after mild COVID-19. The CDR3 has 16 residues. The ends were cut back, 3 bases at V and 1 base at J, with 12 bases in the middle. Per germline, CDR1 SEHNR and CDR2 FQNEAQ (reference sequence). 5'RACE primed at constant segments yielded TCR alpha and TCR beta cDNA libraries bearing sample barcodes and UMIs. Each CDR3 protein is one row after TCRdb ran MiXCR on the 5' RACE reads. The repertoire has some 210,000 distinct CDR3 sequences, around 26% of them found once; the top ten carry about 10%.

The sequence was obtained from an adult woman who had mild COVID-19 (a few samples of this study predate the infection). Cell type and time point are not known. The sequencing input was PBMCs or a T cell subset sorted from them (not recorded which). The chain couples TRBV7-9 to TRBJ2-2; either TRBD1 or TRBD2 may supply D (5 bases each). The CDR3 here is CASSFTGTVNTGELFF. CDR3 DNA: TGTGCCAGCAGCTTTACCGGGACGGTGAACACCGGGGAGCTGTTTTTT.